These T cell receptor beta chains were read from a single sample in a study of blood T cell repertoires in COVID-19. The repertoire was sequenced with immunoSEQ multiplex PCR; TCRdb's copy has only in-frame clones and lacks some. The sample includes 340,000 or so clones, 80% to 90% seen only once; the top ten take around 4.2%. Material for sequencing was PBMCs or T cells enriched from blood (not recorded which). The receptors stem from a woman between 35 and 50 years old with acute COVID-19. The CDR3 runs from the conserved cysteine through the conserved F or W. Fields, in order: V gene, clone size, D gene, J gene, CDR3 protein, CDR3 DNA. The D gene is left open where the match is weak. For some rows the clone size is stated as once, few or many, or as a class when expanded; others skip it.

TRBV6-2/TRBV6-3,NA,TRBD2,TRBJ2-3,CASSVARRTGGGRTDTQYF,TGTGCCAGCAGCGTAGCCCGACGGACTGGCGGGGGACGGACAGATACGCAGTATTTT
TRBV18,once,TRBD1,TRBJ1-5,CASSPGTGVREPQHF,TGTGCCAGCTCACCAGGGACAGGGGTAAGGGAGCCCCAGCATTTT
TRBV7-2,NA,TRBD1,TRBJ1-2,CASSPRPGQGTYGYTF,TGTGCCAGCAGCCCTCGGCCGGGACAGGGGACCTATGGCTACACCTTC
TRBV10-2,few,TRBD2,TRBJ2-3,CASSRYSSGASTDTQYF,TGCGCCAGCAGTAGATACTCTAGCGGGGCTAGCACAGATACGCAGTATTTT
TRBV2,once,NA,TRBJ2-2,CAGAPAHLNTGELFF,TGTGCTGGGGCCCCCGCTCACTTGAACACCGGGGAGCTGTTTTTT
TRBV9,NA,NA,TRBJ1-6,CASSVIYNSPLHF,TGTGCCAGCAGCGTCATCTATAATTCACCCCTCCACTTT
TRBV27,NA,NA,TRBJ2-7,CASSLMPGFSYEQYF,TGTGCCAGCAGTTTAATGCCGGGGTTCTCCTACGAGCAGTACTTC
TRBV19,NA,NA,TRBJ1-6,CASKSRGLQNSPLHF,TGTGCCAGTAAATCACGGGGACTCCAGAATTCACCCCTCCACTTT
TRBV18,once,NA,TRBJ2-7,CASSPPSNSYEQYF,TGTGCCAGCTCACCACCGTCTAACTCCTACGAGCAGTACTTC
TRBV4-3,NA,TRBD2,TRBJ2-1,CASSHYASGGKNEQFF,TGCGCCAGCAGCCACTATGCTAGCGGGGGTAAAAATGAGCAGTTCTTC
TRBV3-1/TRBV3-2,NA,NA,TRBJ1-2,CASSQGPVYGYTF,TGTGCCAGCAGCCAAGGGCCTGTCTATGGCTACACCTTC